Here is one TCR beta chain with its context. There is no known antigen for this receptor. Base qualities were left out, and no much larger clone turns up one base away. The cohort was made up of approximately 670 healthy bone marrow donors. At the time of sampling, every cohort member was nominally healthy, though immune exposures that went unrecorded were likely present. The donor was CMV seronegative and belonged to the group of 352 seronegative cohort members. Each donor provided a peripheral blood sample, and peripheral blood mononuclear cells were used for TCR beta sequencing. The Qiagen DNeasy Blood Extraction Kit was used to extract genomic DNA from the blood cell samples. The data stem from a study of cytomegalovirus exposure and HLA in healthy donors (dated by TCRdb to the late 2010s). Context from the whole study: An earlier analysis of approximately 590 of the donors reported about 290 Gb of sequence data and 120 million or so unique TCR beta sequences from about 200 million T cells. To study patterns of TCR occurrence, a later analysis re-analyzed previously published TCR beta repertoires from around 670 donors and added high-resolution HLA genotyping. Typing coverage differed by locus: A, B, C, DRB1 and DQB1 were typed in roughly 620-630 donors, DQA1 in roughly 500, DPA1 in approximately 610, and DPB1 in 450 to 480. Both class I and class II loci were covered by HLA typing, at four-digit resolution. The study profiled the T cell repertoires of hundreds of subjects by immunosequencing and related them to cytomegalovirus serostatus. Roughly 300 gigabases of sequencing data and 80 million or so unique TCR sequences were included in an early release covering over 600 HLA-typed donors. Five DR-DQ haplotypes were treated as single units for association and clustering because of strong linkage in the cohort. Donor age, sex, ethnicity and CMV serostatus were collected together with the repertoire data. To predict cytomegalovirus infection status, the study brought together high-throughput TCR immunosequencing, statistical association of individual TCRs with disease status, and machine learning. In the later analysis, no new phenotypic data were used to find candidate immune exposures; instead, reliance was placed on TCR beta sequences and their occurrence across donors. Along with the approximately 620-subject first cohort, a separate validation cohort of over a hundred different subjects was used. All discovery cohort repertoires had been generated on a single sequencing platform. The study aimed to test whether signatures of past pathogen exposure could be identified by cataloging public T cell receptors. Of the 300 to 500 genotyped donors, 65% to 90% were placed in the genetic ancestry cluster associated with self-reported Caucasian donors. In an earlier analysis of several hundred of the donors, high-throughput TCR beta sequencing was used to judge whether each TCR beta V gene segment behaved as functional or pseudogenic. Among a few hundred genotyped donors of the cohort, an average of about 240,000 unique TCR beta nucleotide sequences were sequenced per donor, around 18% of them non-productive. In a later genetic analysis, genome-wide SNP genotypes for about three fifths of the roughly 670 donors were used, and that subset was treated as a discovery cohort. General findings and caveats noted by the study authors: Compared with the roughly 700-donor mean, donors in an Asian-associated ancestry cluster had fewer N-insertions in productive TCRs, according to a later genetic analysis. At a false discovery rate of 0.05, a later analysis linked about 17,000 TCR beta sequences to specific HLA alleles. Sequencing depth was assumed to be roughly uniform across donors in the presence/absence analyses, though that assumption may not hold. A further reported finding was that TCR beta sequences accurately predicted the HLA-A and HLA-B alleles for most subjects in the first cohort. A cluster of highly shared sequence variants was judged likely to represent a technical artifact of the sequencing pipeline. The classifier was reported to diagnose cytomegalovirus status with high specificity and sensitivity in both the original cohort and the validation cohort. Strong co-occurrence of HLA alleles, especially DR and DQ, made assigning TCR associations to individual alleles difficult. Because HLA typing was unavailable for some donors at each locus, only the typed subset was used in association tests. The only immune exposure information available for the cohort was CMV serostatus. Several of the top co-occurrence clusters appeared to be linked to parvovirus B19, influenza, CMV and Epstein-Barr virus, according to a later analysis. The authors suggested that the approach could potentially be extended to other disease states and immunological phenotypes. In a later analysis, the rate of TCR association differed among HLA loci, with DRB1 alleles having the most associated TCRs and HLA-C alleles having the fewest. In vitro tests confirmed that three of the cytomegalovirus-associated TCR beta chains recognize cytomegalovirus antigens. In a later analysis, HLA-associated TCR beta chains showed more clonal expansion and lower generation probabilities than non-associated chains that were equally common. The study listed around 160 TCR beta chains as associated with cytomegalovirus. Some IMGT-functional V segments, including TRBV6-2 and TRBV6-3, could not be distinguished by the 87-base-pair reads and were therefore excluded. Because counts were too low, seventeen rarely observed V segments, including chromosome 9 orphons, were excluded from the earlier analysis of 587 of the donors. Most TCR sequences were seen in very few donors, while some public TCRs were found in many individuals. A later analysis found that most CMV-associated TCR beta chains appeared HLA-restricted, with HLA associations seemingly driven largely by CMV exposure. In this cohort, only TCR beta chains were sequenced, and detectable features were limited by the absence of alpha or paired-chain data. In a later genetic analysis, a missense DCLRE1C variant was associated with V-gene and J-gene trimming of TCR beta chains, and the association was replicated in an independent cohort. Correlated functional status among segregating V segments might reflect linkage disequilibrium, but an unknown experimental factor could not be ruled out. In an earlier analysis of around 500 of the donors, most TCR beta V segments appeared in productive rearrangements about 90% or about 30% of the time, broadly matching IMGT annotations.

The germline V gene specifies MNHEY as CDR1 and SVGAGI as CDR2. From cysteine to phenylalanine, the CDR3 is 14 amino acids long. The only DNA kept is the CDR3, 42 bases in frame from the first base. The V and J ends are trimmed by 2 bases and 9 bases, leaving 14 bases between them. The method behind the library was the immunoSEQ multiplex PCR assay. For the multiplex PCR, a mixture combining 60 forward primers for TCR Vbeta segments and 13 reverse primers for TCR Jbeta segments was used. A multiplex PCR assay on genomic DNA amplified the CDR3 region of rearranged TCR beta genes. The amplified TCR beta libraries were sequenced on the Illumina HiSeq System as 87-base-pair reads. In the authors' own workflow: Across the 640 or so repertoires, a later analysis counted approximately 75 million unique TCR beta chains, 9.5 million to 13 million of which were shared by at least two donors. Raw reads were error-corrected and collapsed into unique sequences by a nearest-neighbor algorithm in which closely related sequences were merged to remove PCR and sequencing errors. V, D and J gene segments were assigned by aligning CDR3 sequences to IMGT reference sequences. Each retained sequence needed at least a six-nucleotide match to both a V gene segment and a J gene segment. A rearrangement was called productive if the CDR3 had no stop codons and remained in frame with V and J, and every other rearrangement was called non-productive. Following IMGT convention, CDR3 was defined as the stretch from the second conserved V-encoded cysteine up to the conserved J-encoded phenylalanine. The earlier analysis of about 570 of the donors excluded any sequence lacking an unambiguous match to a single V gene segment. In an earlier analysis of almost 600 of the donors, a V segment was called functional when productive rearrangements were above 56.7%, and segregating when the standard deviation between donors exceeded 5%. A statistical classification framework was developed to diagnose cytomegalovirus status using the catalog of TCR beta chain sequences. In a later analysis, TCR nucleotide sequences were compared against IMGT/GENE-DB human TR gene sequences so that V and J genes could be assigned. In a later analysis, CDR3 sequences and most-parsimonious VDJ recombination scenarios were assigned using the TCRdist pipeline. In a later analysis, each TCR beta chain was defined by its CDR3 amino acid sequence together with its V-gene family, and reads lacking a unique V-gene family were excluded. As a way to deal with suspected cross-contamination and a sequencing artifact, a later analysis dropped hundreds of nucleotide sequences that were highly shared and had low generation probability. In a later analysis, a clonal expansion index for each public chain was calculated from normalized within-repertoire ranks of inferred template counts. A later analysis computed generation probabilities with a VDJ recombination model fitted to out-of-frame rearrangements, and checked the results against IGoR. A later analysis scored TCR-TCR, TCR-HLA and TCR-CMV co-occurrence with hypergeometric tests, applying a repertoire-size bias correction to TCR pairs. In a later analysis, false discovery rates were estimated by permuting HLA or CMV assignments 20 times. In a later analysis, co-occurring TCRs were grouped with DBSCAN, and TCRdist sequence similarity was added when clustering was performed within HLA-allele-positive subsets. Repertoires with fewer than 30,000 or more than 120,000 public chains were left out of co-occurrence clustering, as were about 5 repertoires with anomalous nucleotide sharing. What TCRdb holds here is the immuneACCESS table cut down to in-frame rearrangements. Part of the clones is not present; checked against another copy, under half of the missing clones reflect an unresolved V gene, and the others are unexplained. V, J and clone size were drawn from that table, and D and trimming were deduced from the DNA. Recorded for this sample are roughly 140,000 clones; over 60% of them occurred a single time. 1.5% to 2% of the sample is taken by the ten largest.

The rearrangement joined TRBV6-5 to TRBJ2-1; the D gene is unclear. The TCR sequence derives from a woman aged 30 to 39 in good health and CMV-seronegative. The source material was PBMCs. The DNA is as follows: TGTGCCAGCAGTTACACCAATGCAGGAAGTGAGCAGTTCTTC. This sequence encodes CASSYTNAGSEQFF.